A selection of T cell receptor beta chains follows, all from one sample in a study of T cell responses to AZD1222 COVID-19 vaccine. The table came from immunoSEQ multiplex PCR; TCRdb's copy has only in-frame clones and leaves some out. The table shows about 99,000 clones, with 93% occurring only once. The source was peripheral blood, collected on day 0 of AZD1222 vaccination. These receptors originate from an adult in good health. The CDR3 runs from the conserved cysteine through the conserved F or W. Each record gives: D gene, V gene, clone size, J gene, CDR3 protein, CDR3 DNA. The D gene is left open where the match is weak. Clone size is given for some rows only: seen once, a few or many times, or a class if the clone is expanded.

>-|TRBV7-3|-|TRBJ2-1
CASSVTGAYNEQFF
TGTGCCAGCAGCGTCACGGGGGCCTACAATGAGCAGTTCTTC
>TRBD1|TRBV18|-|TRBJ1-1
CASSPRTGFSLDTEAFF
TGTGCCAGCTCACCACGGACAGGGTTTAGTTTAGACACTGAAGCTTTCTTT
>-|TRBV6-2/TRBV6-3|-|TRBJ2-5
CASSYGPDGTQYF
TGTGCCAGCAGTTACGGACCCGACGGGACCCAGTACTTC
>-|TRBV11-3|once|TRBJ2-1
CASSAGTSDSNEQFF
TGTGCCAGCAGCGCCGGGACTTCCGACAGCAATGAGCAGTTCTTC
>TRBD2|TRBV6-5|-|TRBJ2-7
CASSYSTSGSYEQYF
TGTGCCAGCAGTTACTCGACTAGCGGGAGCTACGAGCAGTACTTC
>-|TRBV4-3|-|TRBJ2-3
CASSQGGSGSTDTQYF
TGCGCCAGCAGCCAAGGTGGAAGCGGGAGCACAGATACGCAGTATTTT
>-|TRBV9|-|TRBJ1-1
CASSSDFDGTEAFF
TGTGCCAGCAGCTCAGACTTCGATGGCACTGAAGCTTTCTTT
>-|TRBV5-1|-|TRBJ2-2
CASSLVRDSNTGELFF
TGCGCCAGCAGCTTGGTCCGGGATTCGAACACCGGGGAGCTGTTTTTT
>TRBD2|TRBV6-6|-|TRBJ2-3
CASSPHLRLAGATDTQYF
TGTGCCAGCAGTCCCCACCTCCGACTAGCGGGGGCCACAGATACGCAGTATTTT
>TRBD2|TRBV6-5|-|TRBJ2-1
CASRVMTSGRREQFF
TGTGCCAGCAGGGTCATGACTAGCGGGAGACGGGAGCAGTTCTTC
>-|TRBV7-2|-|TRBJ2-5
CASSFPGPQETQYF
TGTGCCAGCAGCTTCCCGGGCCCTCAAGAGACCCAGTACTTC
>-|TRBV6-5|-|TRBJ1-1
CASRQGQNTEAFF
TGTGCCAGCAGACAAGGACAGAACACTGAAGCTTTCTTT
>TRBD1|TRBV7-9|once|TRBJ2-1
CASSSETGTGLHEQFF
TGTGCCAGCAGCTCGGAGACCGGGACAGGGTTGCATGAGCAGTTCTTC
>TRBD2|TRBV30|few|TRBJ2-1
CAWRPAARLAHYNEQFF
TGTGCCTGGAGACCAGCCGCCCGACTAGCACACTACAATGAGCAGTTCTTC
>TRBD1|TRBV4-1|-|TRBJ1-2
CASSPGGNRGRSYGYTF
TGCGCCAGCAGCCCCGGGGGCAACAGGGGTCGTTCGTATGGCTACACCTTC
>-|TRBV27|-|TRBJ2-1
CASTMYNEQFF
TGTGCCAGCACTATGTACAATGAGCAGTTCTTC
>-|TRBV19|-|TRBJ1-1
CASSTIDRSKAFF
TGTGCCAGTAGTACAATCGACAGGTCTAAGGCTTTCTTT
>-|TRBV30|-|TRBJ2-5
CARGAGETQYF
TGTGCCAGGGGGGCCGGGGAGACCCAGTACTTC
>TRBD1|TRBV5-1|-|TRBJ1-6
CASSDTGANSPLHF
TGCGCCAGCAGCGACACAGGGGCCAATTCACCCCTCCACTTT
>-|TRBV2|-|TRBJ2-4
CASKGDSSKNIQYF
TGTGCCAGCAAGGGAGACAGTTCCAAAAACATTCAGTACTTC
>-|TRBV29-1|-|TRBJ2-2
CSVEGRPNTGELFF
TGCAGCGTAGAGGGGCGCCCGAACACCGGGGAGCTGTTTTTT
>TRBD1|TRBV11-3|-|TRBJ1-2
CASSTWTGGLSGYTF
TGTGCCAGCAGCACTTGGACAGGGGGCCTCAGTGGCTACACCTTC
>TRBD2|TRBV6-2/TRBV6-3|many|TRBJ2-7
CASSLGIAGSYEQYF
TGTGCCAGCAGTCTGGGGATAGCGGGATCCTACGAGCAGTACTTC
>-|TRBV21-1|-|TRBJ2-7
CASSNSGQGDGEQYF
TGTGCCAGCAGCAACTCGGGACAGGGGGATGGGGAGCAGTACTTC
>-|TRBV5-1|-|TRBJ1-3
CASSLAGWSLGNTIYF
TGCGCCAGCAGCTTGGCGGGGTGGTCCCTCGGAAACACCATATATTTT
>-|TRBV9|-|TRBJ1-1
CASSVQTNTEAFF
TGTGCCAGCAGCGTACAGACGAACACTGAAGCTTTCTTT
>-|TRBV7-2|-|TRBJ2-3
CASSLARGGHSTDTQYF
TGTGCCAGCAGCTTAGCGAGGGGTGGGCACAGCACAGATACGCAGTATTTT
>TRBD1|TRBV28|-|TRBJ1-5
CASGTGNQPQHF
TGTGCCAGCGGGACAGGCAATCAGCCCCAGCATTTT
>-|TRBV30|-|TRBJ2-4
CAWSVWGSGEKRNIQYF
TGTGCCTGGAGTGTCTGGGGTTCGGGGGAGAAAAGAAACATTCAGTACTTC
>-|TRBV19|-|TRBJ2-7
CARPLRDWSYEQYF
TGTGCCAGACCTCTCCGGGACTGGTCCTACGAGCAGTACTTC
>-|TRBV14|-|TRBJ1-5
CASSHSGTSWPQHF
TGTGCCAGCAGCCACTCAGGGACATCTTGGCCCCAGCATTTT
>-|TRBV7-9|-|TRBJ2-1
CASSPGGTGSEQFF
TGTGCCAGCAGCCCGGGGGGGACAGGTAGTGAGCAGTTCTTC
>-|TRBV29-1|-|TRBJ2-7
CSVEVPSNSYEQYF
TGCAGCGTTGAAGTCCCCTCTAACTCCTACGAGCAGTACTTC
>-|TRBV28|-|TRBJ1-5
CASSANSLPQHF
TGTGCCAGCAGTGCGAACTCTCTGCCCCAGCATTTT
>-|TRBV27|-|TRBJ2-3
CASSSDPGSGTDTQYF
TGTGCCAGCAGTTCCGATCCGGGATCGGGGACAGATACGCAGTATTTT
>-|TRBV4-1|-|TRBJ2-5
CASSQEPGIETQYF
TGCGCCAGCAGCCAAGAACCAGGGATCGAGACCCAGTACTTC
>-|TRBV28|-|TRBJ1-1
CASSLGPVGGNTEAFF
TGTGCCAGCAGCTTAGGCCCCGTTGGGGGGAACACTGAAGCTTTCTTT
>-|TRBV12-3/TRBV12-4|-|TRBJ1-5
CASSLPGVPQHF
TGTGCCAGCAGTTTACCTGGGGTGCCCCAGCATTTT
>-|TRBV12-3/TRBV12-4|-|TRBJ2-1
CASSPLARDEQFF
TGTGCCAGCAGCCCTCTCGCTAGAGATGAGCAGTTCTTC
>-|TRBV13|-|TRBJ1-4
CASRLGGEKLFF
TGTGCCAGCAGGCTGGGTGGGGAAAAACTGTTTTTT
>-|TRBV6-2/TRBV6-3|-|TRBJ2-2
CASSYGGELFF
TGTGCCAGCAGTTACGGCGGGGAGCTGTTTTTT
>-|TRBV18|-|TRBJ2-2
CASSPWTTNTGELFF
TGTGCCAGCTCACCATGGACAACGAACACCGGGGAGCTGTTTTTT
>-|TRBV10-2|-|TRBJ1-1
CASSEAGWAEAFF
TGCGCCAGCAGTGAGGCGGGGTGGGCTGAAGCTTTCTTT
>TRBD1|TRBV29-1|-|TRBJ2-1
CSVEGTVANEQFF
TGCAGCGTTGAGGGGACAGTAGCCAATGAGCAGTTCTTC
>-|TRBV2|-|TRBJ2-7
CASNGQGSYEQYF
TGTGCCAGCAACGGGCAGGGAAGCTACGAGCAGTACTTC
>-|TRBV19|-|TRBJ2-2
CASSHRDWHTGELFF
TGTGCCAGTAGCCACCGGGACTGGCACACCGGGGAGCTGTTTTTT
>TRBD2|TRBV13|-|TRBJ2-2
CASSQRLAGVQTGELFF
TGTGCCAGCAGCCAACGACTAGCGGGAGTTCAAACCGGGGAGCTGTTTTTT
>-|TRBV2|-|TRBJ2-3
CASSDRAASTDTQYF
TGTGCCAGCAGTGATAGGGCGGCGTCTACAGATACGCAGTATTTT
>-|TRBV13|-|TRBJ2-5
CASSLQLGVQYF
TGTGCCAGCAGCTTACAACTGGGGGTCCAGTACTTC
>TRBD2|TRBV5-1|-|TRBJ2-5
CASRGTSGPQETQYF
TGCGCCAGCAGAGGGACTAGCGGCCCACAAGAGACCCAGTACTTC
>TRBD1|TRBV4-1|-|TRBJ1-5
CASSPLGGQSNQPQHF
TGCGCCAGCAGCCCCCTTGGGGGACAGAGTAATCAGCCCCAGCATTTT
>-|TRBV27|-|TRBJ1-5
CASSLSPAQPQHF
TGTGCCAGCAGTTTATCCCCGGCTCAGCCCCAGCATTTT
>-|TRBV30|-|TRBJ1-4
CAWSAGREKLFF
TGTGCCTGGAGTGCCGGGCGTGAAAAACTGTTTTTT
>TRBD1|TRBV7-8|few|TRBJ1-2
CASSLTPGQGRREGYTF
TGTGCCAGCAGCTTAACACCGGGACAGGGTCGGCGGGAAGGCTACACCTTC